This T cell receptor (beta chain) was profiled in a study of regulatory T cells in long-lasting Graves disease. Broader study findings: Study of thyroid tissue was not done, with only peripheral blood studied.

Combining iRepertoire HTBI primers with Arm-PCR of CDR3 regions, the authors built TCR beta libraries. TCRdb recomputed calls from the multiplex PCR reads with MiXCR, one row per CDR3 protein. In the table there are roughly 400,000 distinct CDR3 sequences, 21% of which are singletons. Noted time point: persistent/refractory GD, antithyroid drugs over 5 years with positive TRAb. The TCR library was made from RNA extracted from PBMCs. Many counts were recorded for this clonotype. Its antigen is not identified. Per germline, CDR1 MNHEY and CDR2 SMNVEV (reference sequence). CDR3 length equals 15 residues. Trimming removed 5 bases at V and 3 bases at J, with 17 bases between.

The sequencing here drew on peripheral blood mononuclear cells (PBMCs), taken when the disease was refractory, from a patient treated with antithyroid drugs. The genes are TRBV27 and TRBJ2-7; possible D gene TRBD1, 6 bases. The receptor's source is a female donor with Graves disease. The CDR3 DNA is TGTGCCAGCAGTGCGGAAGACAGGATCAGCTACGAGCAGTACTTC. Its translation is CASSAEDRISYEQYF.